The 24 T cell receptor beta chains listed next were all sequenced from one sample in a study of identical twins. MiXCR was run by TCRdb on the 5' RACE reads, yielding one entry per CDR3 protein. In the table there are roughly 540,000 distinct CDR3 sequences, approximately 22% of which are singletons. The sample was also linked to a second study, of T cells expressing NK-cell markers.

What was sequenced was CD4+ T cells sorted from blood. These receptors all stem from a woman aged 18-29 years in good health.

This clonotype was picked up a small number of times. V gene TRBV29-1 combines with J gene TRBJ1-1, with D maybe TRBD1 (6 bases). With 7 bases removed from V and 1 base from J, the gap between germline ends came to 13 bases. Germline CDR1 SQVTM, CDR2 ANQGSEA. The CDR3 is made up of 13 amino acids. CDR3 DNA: TGCAGCGCGGGGGGGGCGACGAACACTGAAGCTTTCTTT. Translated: CSAGGATNTEAFF. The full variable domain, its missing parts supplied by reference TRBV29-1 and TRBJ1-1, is SAVISQKPSRDICQRGTSLTIQCQVDSQVTMMFWYRQQPGQSLTLIATANQGSEATYESGFVIDKFPISRPNLTFSTLTVSNMSPEDSSIYLCSAGGATNTEAFFGQGTRLTVV.

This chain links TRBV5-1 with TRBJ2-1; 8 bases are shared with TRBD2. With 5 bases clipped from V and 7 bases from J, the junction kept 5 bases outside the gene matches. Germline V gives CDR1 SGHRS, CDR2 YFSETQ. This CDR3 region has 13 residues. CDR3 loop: CASRPGGGNEQFF. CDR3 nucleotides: TGCGCCAGCAGGCCCGGGGGGGGGAATGAGCAGTTCTTC.

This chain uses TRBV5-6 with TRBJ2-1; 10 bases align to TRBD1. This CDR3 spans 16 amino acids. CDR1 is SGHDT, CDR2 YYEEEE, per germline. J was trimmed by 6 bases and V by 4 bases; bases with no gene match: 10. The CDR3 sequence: CASSLRTGTGVNEQFF. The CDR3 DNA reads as TGTGCCAGCAGCCTTCGAACCGGGACAGGGGTCAATGAGCAGTTCTTC.

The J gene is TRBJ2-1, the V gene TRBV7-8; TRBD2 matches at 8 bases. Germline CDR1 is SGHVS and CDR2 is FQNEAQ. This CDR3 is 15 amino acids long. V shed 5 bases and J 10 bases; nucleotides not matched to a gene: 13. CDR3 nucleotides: TGTGCCAGCAGCCTCTCGGGGGGGGGCATCAAGGAGCAGTTCTTC. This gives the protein CASSLSGGGIKEQFF.

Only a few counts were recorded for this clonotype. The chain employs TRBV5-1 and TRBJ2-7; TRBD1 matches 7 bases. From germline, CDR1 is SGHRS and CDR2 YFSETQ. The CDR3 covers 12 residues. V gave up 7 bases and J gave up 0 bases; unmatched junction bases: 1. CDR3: CASGQDSYEQYF. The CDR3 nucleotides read TGCGCCAGCGGACAGGACTCCTACGAGCAGTACTTC.

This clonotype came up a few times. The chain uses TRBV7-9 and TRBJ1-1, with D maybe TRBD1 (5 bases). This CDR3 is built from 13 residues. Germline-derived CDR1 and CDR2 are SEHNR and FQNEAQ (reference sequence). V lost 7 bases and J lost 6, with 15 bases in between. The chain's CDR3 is CASNRAAGAEAFF. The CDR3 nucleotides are TGTGCCAGCAACCGCGCAGCGGGGGCTGAAGCTTTCTTT.

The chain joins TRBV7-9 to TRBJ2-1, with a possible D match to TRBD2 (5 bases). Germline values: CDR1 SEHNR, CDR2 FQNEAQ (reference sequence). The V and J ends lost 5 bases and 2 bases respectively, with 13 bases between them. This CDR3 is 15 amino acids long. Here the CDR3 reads CASSPIANPYNEQFF. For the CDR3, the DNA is TGTGCCAGCAGCCCCATAGCGAACCCCTACAATGAGCAGTTCTTC.

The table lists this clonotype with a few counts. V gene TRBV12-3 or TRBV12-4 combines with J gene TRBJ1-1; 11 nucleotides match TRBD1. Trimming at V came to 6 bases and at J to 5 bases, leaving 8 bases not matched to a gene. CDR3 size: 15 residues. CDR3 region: CASRLTGTGGTEAFF. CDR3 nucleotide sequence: TGTGCCAGCAGACTCACCGGGACAGGGGGGACTGAAGCTTTCTTT.

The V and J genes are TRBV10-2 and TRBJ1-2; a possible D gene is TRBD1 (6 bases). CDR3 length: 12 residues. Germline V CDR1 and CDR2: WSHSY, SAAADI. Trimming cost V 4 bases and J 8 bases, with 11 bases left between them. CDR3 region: CASSGGGGGYTF. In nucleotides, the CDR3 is TGCGCCAGCAGTGGCGGGGGCGGAGGCTACACCTTC.

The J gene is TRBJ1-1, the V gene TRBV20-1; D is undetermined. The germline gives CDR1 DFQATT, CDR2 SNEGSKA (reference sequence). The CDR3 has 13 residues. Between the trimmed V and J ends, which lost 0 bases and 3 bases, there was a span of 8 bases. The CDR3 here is CSARDTGHTEAFF. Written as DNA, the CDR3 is TGCAGTGCTAGAGATACGGGCCACACTGAAGCTTTCTTT.

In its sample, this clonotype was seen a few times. In nucleotides, the CDR3 is TGCAGTGCTAGAGATGGAGCAGGGGACAGGGGCACAGATACGCAGTATTTT. Its translation is CSARDGAGDRGTDTQYF. The chain combines TRBV20-1 with TRBJ2-3; 9 bases are shared with TRBD1. CDR1 and CDR2 (germline): DFQATT, SNEGSKA (reference sequence). The CDR3 runs 17 residues. V shed 0 bases, J shed 1 base, and the junction held 8 bases outside the gene matches.

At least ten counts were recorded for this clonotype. The CDR3 here is CSVEDHEASSYNEQFF. CDR3 sequence (DNA): TGCAGCGTTGAAGATCACGAGGCGAGCTCCTACAATGAGCAGTTCTTC. The gene calls are TRBV29-1 and TRBJ2-1; D is unresolved. CDR3 length: 16 residues. The V gene's germline CDR1 is SQVTM and CDR2 ANQGSEA. V was trimmed by 0 bases and J by 0 bases, leaving 12 bases between them.

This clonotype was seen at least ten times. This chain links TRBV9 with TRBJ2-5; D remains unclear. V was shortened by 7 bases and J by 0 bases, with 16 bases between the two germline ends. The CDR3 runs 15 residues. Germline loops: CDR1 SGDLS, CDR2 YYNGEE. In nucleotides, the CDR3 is TGTGCCAGCCCCTCCTTGAAGACCAACCAAGAGACCCAGTACTTC. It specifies CASPSLKTNQETQYF.

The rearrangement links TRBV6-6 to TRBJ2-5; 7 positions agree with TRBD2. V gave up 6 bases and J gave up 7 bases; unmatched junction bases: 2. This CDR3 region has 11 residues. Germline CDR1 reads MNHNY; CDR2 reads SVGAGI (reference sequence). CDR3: CASSGGRTQYF. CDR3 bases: TGTGCCAGCAGCGGGGGGAGGACCCAGTACTTC.

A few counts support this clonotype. This CDR3 reads CASSRDRGAPYEQYF. The CDR3 region has the DNA TGTGCCAGCAGTCGGGACAGGGGGGCACCCTACGAGCAGTACTTC. The chain joins TRBV6-1 to TRBJ2-7; TRBD1 matches 11 bases. This CDR3 has 15 residues. Trimming cost V 5 bases and J 2 bases; bases outside gene matches: 5. Germline loops: CDR1 MNHNS, CDR2 SASEGT.

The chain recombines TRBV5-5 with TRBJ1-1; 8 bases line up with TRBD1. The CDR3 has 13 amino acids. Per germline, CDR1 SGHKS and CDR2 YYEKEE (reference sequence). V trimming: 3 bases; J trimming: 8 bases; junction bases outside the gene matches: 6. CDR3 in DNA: TGTGCCAGCAGCTCGACAGGGGCTACCGAAGCTTTCTTT. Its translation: CASSSTGATEAFF. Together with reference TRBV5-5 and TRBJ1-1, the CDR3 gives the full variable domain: DAGVTQSPTHLIKTRGQQVTLRCSPISGHKSVSWYQQVLGQGPQFIFQYYEKEERGRGNFPDRFSARQFPNYSSELNVNALLLGDSALYLCASSSTGATEAFFGQGTRLTVV.

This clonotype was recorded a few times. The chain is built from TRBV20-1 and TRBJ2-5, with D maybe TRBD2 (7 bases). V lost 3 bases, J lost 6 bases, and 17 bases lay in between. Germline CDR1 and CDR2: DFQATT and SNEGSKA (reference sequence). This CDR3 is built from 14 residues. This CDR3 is CSASRGARSKTQYF. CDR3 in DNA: TGCAGTGCTAGTCGGGGGGCGCGTTCAAAGACCCAGTACTTC.

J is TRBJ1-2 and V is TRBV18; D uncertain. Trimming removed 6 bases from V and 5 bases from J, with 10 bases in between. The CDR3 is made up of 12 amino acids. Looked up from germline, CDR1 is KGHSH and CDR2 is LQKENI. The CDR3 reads CASSRASYGYTF. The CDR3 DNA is TGTGCCAGCTCGAGGGCTTCTTATGGCTACACCTTC.

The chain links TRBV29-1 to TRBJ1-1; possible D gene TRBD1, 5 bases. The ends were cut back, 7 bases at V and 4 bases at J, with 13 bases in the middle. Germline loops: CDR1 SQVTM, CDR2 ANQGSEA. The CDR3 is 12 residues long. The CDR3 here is CSALTAGTEAFF. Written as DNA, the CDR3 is TGCAGCGCCTTGACAGCCGGCACTGAAGCTTTCTTT.

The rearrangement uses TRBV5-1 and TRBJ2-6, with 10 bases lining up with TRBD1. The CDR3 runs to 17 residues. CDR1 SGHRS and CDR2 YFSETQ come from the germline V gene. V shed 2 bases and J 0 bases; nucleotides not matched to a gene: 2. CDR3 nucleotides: TGCGCCAGCAGCTTACGACAGGGGGCCTCTGGGGCCAACGTCCTGACTTTC. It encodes CASSLRQGASGANVLTF.

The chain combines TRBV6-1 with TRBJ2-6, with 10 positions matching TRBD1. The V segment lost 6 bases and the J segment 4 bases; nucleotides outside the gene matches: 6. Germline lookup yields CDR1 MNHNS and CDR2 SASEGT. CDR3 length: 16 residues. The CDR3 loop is CASRFGTGAGANVLTF. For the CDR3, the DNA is TGTGCCAGCAGATTTGGGACAGGGGCCGGGGCCAACGTCCTGACTTTC.

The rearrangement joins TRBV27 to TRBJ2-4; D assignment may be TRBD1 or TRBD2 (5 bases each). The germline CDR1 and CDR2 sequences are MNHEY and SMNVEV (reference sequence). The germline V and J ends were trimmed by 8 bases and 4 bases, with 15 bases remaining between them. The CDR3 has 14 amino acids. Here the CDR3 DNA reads TGTGCCAGCGGGATCCCGGGACGAAAAAACATTCAGTACTTC. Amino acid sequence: CASGIPGRKNIQYF.

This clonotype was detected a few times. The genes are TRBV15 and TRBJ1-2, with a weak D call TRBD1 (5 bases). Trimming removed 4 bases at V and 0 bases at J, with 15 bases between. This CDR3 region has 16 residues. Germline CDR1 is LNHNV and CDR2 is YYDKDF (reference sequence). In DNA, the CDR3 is TGTGCCACCAGCAAAACGGAGAGGGGATCTAACTATGGCTACACCTTC. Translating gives CATSKTERGSNYGYTF.

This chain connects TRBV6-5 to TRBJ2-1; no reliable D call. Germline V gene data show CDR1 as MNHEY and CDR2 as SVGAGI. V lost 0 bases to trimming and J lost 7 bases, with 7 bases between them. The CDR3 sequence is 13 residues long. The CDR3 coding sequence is TGTGCCAGCAGTTACTCGCCTGCAAATGAGCAGTTCTTC. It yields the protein CASSYSPANEQFF.